The clone carrying this T cell receptor beta chain came up a few times. The data are from a study of regulatory T cells in long-lasting Graves disease. Across the whole study: Antithyroid drugs had been taken under 3 months by newly diagnosed Graves' patients.

Time point of the sample: newly diagnosed GD, antithyroid drugs for less than 3 months. PBMC-extracted RNA yielded the TCR library. According to the study, TCR beta libraries were built with iRepertoire HTBI primers and CDR3-region Arm-PCR. Methods used by the authors: Identified segments across samples numbered some 62 TRBV and roughly 15 TRBJ. MiXCR, applied by TCRdb to the multiplex PCR reads, yields one record per CDR3 protein. TCRdb's processing, not the authors' own work, is the source of the V and J calls. The sample records 400,000 to 500,000 distinct CDR3 sequences, 13% to 15% being singletons. This same sample was also part of a study on T cells in Graves' hyperthyroidism and ophthalmopathy.

The sequence was obtained from a woman aged 45-65 years with Graves disease. The source material was peripheral blood mononuclear cells (PBMCs), sampled at new diagnosis, from a patient treated with antithyroid drugs.

The CDR3 coding sequence is TGCAGTGCTAGTTCCGAGCCGCCGAACTCCTACGAGCAGTACTTC. Translated, it gives CSASSEPPNSYEQYF. This chain connects TRBV20-1 to TRBJ2-7; no definite D call. This CDR3 spans 15 amino acids. Per the germline V gene, CDR1 is DFQATT and CDR2 is SNEGSKA (reference sequence). V gave up 3 bases and J gave up 0 bases, with 15 bases separating them.